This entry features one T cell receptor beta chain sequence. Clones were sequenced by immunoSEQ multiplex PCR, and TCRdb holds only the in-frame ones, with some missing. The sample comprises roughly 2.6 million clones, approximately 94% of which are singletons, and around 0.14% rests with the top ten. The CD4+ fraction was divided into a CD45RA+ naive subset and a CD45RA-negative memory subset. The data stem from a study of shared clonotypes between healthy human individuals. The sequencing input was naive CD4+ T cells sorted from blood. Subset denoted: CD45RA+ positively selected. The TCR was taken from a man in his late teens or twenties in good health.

This CDR3 is CAWSGAATFYNEQFF. CDR3 nucleotide sequence: TGTGCCTGGAGTGGGGCAGCTACTTTCTACAATGAGCAGTTCTTC. The gene calls are TRBV30 and TRBJ2-1; no reliable D call. The germline V and J ends were trimmed by 1 base and 3 bases, with 13 bases remaining between them. CDR1 and CDR2 (germline): GTSNPN, SVGIG (reference sequence). The CDR3 length is 15 residues.